This entry describes one TCR beta chain. The target antigen is unknown. Uncontrolled infection, other autoimmune disease, pregnancy and lactation each barred patients from inclusion. Diagnostic assessment was based on clinical symptoms, serum thyroxine and TRAb, thyroid ultrasound and orbital computed tomography. These data come from a study of T cells in Graves' hyperthyroidism and ophthalmopathy. RNA transcripts gave rise to amplified TCR beta CDR3 regions. The HTBI primer set served for first-round RT-PCR of the TCR CDR3. One entry per CDR3 protein results from TCRdb running MiXCR on the multiplex PCR reads. The table shows more than 600,000 distinct CDR3 sequences, with less than 20% occurring only once. CDR3 length: 14 amino acids. Germline-derived CDR1 and CDR2 are SGDLS and YYNGEE. Trimming took 7 bases from V and 8 from J; bases not matched to a gene: 10. Study-wide results and caveats: The model forecast ophthalmopathy, anticipating it by a median around 6.9 months before onset. Expanded thyroid clonotypes (above 0.001) were mostly also found in blood.

The origin of this receptor is a man younger than 30 with Graves' hyperthyroidism. The rearrangement links TRBV9 to TRBJ2-1; TRBD2 matches at 9 bases. Sample: blood. The chain's CDR3 is CASRPGTSLDEQFF. DNA of the CDR3: TGTGCCAGCCGACCCGGGACTAGCCTCGATGAGCAGTTCTTC.